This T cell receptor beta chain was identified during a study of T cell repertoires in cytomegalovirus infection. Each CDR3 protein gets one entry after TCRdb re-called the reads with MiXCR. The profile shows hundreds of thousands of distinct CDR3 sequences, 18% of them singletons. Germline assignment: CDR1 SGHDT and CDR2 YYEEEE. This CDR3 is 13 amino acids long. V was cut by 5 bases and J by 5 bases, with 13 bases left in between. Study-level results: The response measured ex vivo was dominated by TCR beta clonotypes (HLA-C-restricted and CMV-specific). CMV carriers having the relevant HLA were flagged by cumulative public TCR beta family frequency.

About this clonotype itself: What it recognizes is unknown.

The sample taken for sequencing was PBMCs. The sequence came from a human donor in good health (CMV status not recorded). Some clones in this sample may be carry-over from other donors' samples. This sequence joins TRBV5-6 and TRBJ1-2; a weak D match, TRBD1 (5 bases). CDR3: CASSRRTTYGYTF. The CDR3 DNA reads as TGTGCCAGCAGTAGGCGGACAACTTATGGCTACACCTTC.